This is a list of T cell receptor beta chains from one sample in a study of blood T cell repertoires in COVID-19. The assay was immunoSEQ multiplex PCR, and TCRdb's table has in-frame clones only and misses some. The sample includes some 320,000 clones, roughly 85% of them seen just once. The sample taken for sequencing was peripheral blood. Source of these receptors: a human donor in a cohort sampled during active COVID-19. Each CDR3 is given with its conserved first and last residue. Fields, in order: J gene, V gene, D gene, clone size, CDR3 protein, CDR3 DNA. The D gene is left open where the match is weak. Clone sizes are given selectively: once, few, many, or a class where the clone is expanded.

TRBJ2-5 | TRBV5-6 | TRBD2 | . | CASSRSGLAEETQYF | TGTGCCAGCAGCCGATCAGGACTAGCGGAAGAGACCCAGTACTTC
TRBJ2-2 | TRBV18 | . | . | CASSPDSNTGELFF | TGTGCCAGCTCACCGGACTCTAACACCGGGGAGCTGTTTTTT
TRBJ1-3 | TRBV2 | TRBD1 | . | CASVPGQGARGNTIYF | TGTGCCAGCGTCCCGGGACAGGGGGCGAGAGGAAACACCATATATTTT
TRBJ2-3 | TRBV6-4 | . | . | CASSDMGAGSTDTQYF | TGTGCCAGCAGTGACATGGGCGCAGGAAGCACAGATACGCAGTATTTT
TRBJ2-2 | TRBV18 | . | . | CASSRWDTLSRDTGELFF | TGTGCCAGCTCACGTTGGGACACACTCTCACGGGACACCGGGGAGCTGTTTTTT
TRBJ2-2 | TRBV15 | TRBD1 | . | CATTGQGTGELFF | TGTGCCACCACAGGACAGGGCACCGGGGAGCTGTTTTTT
TRBJ1-6 | TRBV25-1 | . | . | CASSERRNNSPLHF | TGTGCCAGCAGTGAACGCAGGAATAATTCACCCCTCCACTTT
TRBJ2-5 | TRBV12-3/TRBV12-4 | . | . | CATGFGETQYF | TGTGCCACAGGGTTCGGGGAGACCCAGTACTTC
TRBJ2-3 | TRBV3-1/TRBV3-2 | TRBD1 | . | CASSLPGQGIADTQYF | TGTGCCAGCAGTCTTCCGGGACAGGGGATCGCAGATACGCAGTATTTT
TRBJ1-1 | TRBV7-3 | TRBD1 | . | CASSSQGFDTEAFF | TGTGCCAGCAGCTCACAGGGGTTTGACACTGAAGCTTTCTTT
TRBJ1-1 | TRBV12-5 | . | . | CASGLRDTKNTEAFF | TGTGCTAGTGGTTTGCGGGACACCAAGAACACTGAAGCTTTCTTT
TRBJ1-5 | TRBV6-6 | . | . | CASIGRSNQPQHF | TGTGCCAGCATCGGCAGGAGCAATCAGCCCCAGCATTTT
TRBJ2-7 | TRBV6-6 | TRBD1 | . | CASSQNTYSGQGTYEQYF | TGTGCCAGCAGTCAAAATACCTACTCGGGACAGGGGACCTACGAGCAGTACTTC
TRBJ1-1 | TRBV18 | TRBD1 | few | CASSLGTGGVGNTEAFF | TGTGCCAGCTCACTGGGGACAGGGGGCGTCGGAAACACTGAAGCTTTCTTT
TRBJ1-1 | TRBV19 | TRBD1 | . | CATSGTGVTEAFF | TGTGCCACCTCCGGGACAGGGGTGACTGAAGCTTTCTTT
TRBJ1-1 | TRBV12-3/TRBV12-4 | . | few | CASSLGGDIEAFF | TGTGCCAGCAGTTTGGGAGGGGATATTGAAGCTTTCTTT
TRBJ2-4 | TRBV7-9 | . | . | CASSLAAGVAENIQYF | TGTGCCAGCAGCTTAGCCGCCGGGGTAGCCGAAAACATTCAGTACTTC
TRBJ2-1 | TRBV19 | . | . | CASSSPAEDEQFF | TGTGCCAGTAGTTCCCCCGCAGAAGATGAGCAGTTCTTC
TRBJ1-1 | TRBV7-9 | . | . | CASSLEAPRVGTEAFF | TGTGCCAGCAGCTTAGAAGCTCCGCGGGTAGGAACTGAAGCTTTCTTT
TRBJ2-7 | TRBV12-3/TRBV12-4 | . | few | CASTRAYEQYF | TGTGCCAGCACTCGGGCCTACGAGCAGTACTTC
TRBJ1-4 | TRBV5-1 | . | . | CASSTQGSMQKLFF | TGCGCCAGCAGCACCCAGGGTAGCATGCAAAAACTGTTTTTT
TRBJ1-2 | TRBV30 | TRBD1 | . | CAWSLQGATGYTF | TGTGCCTGGAGCCTACAGGGGGCTACGGGCTACACCTTC